One and the same sample provided the 2 T cell receptor beta chains below, sequenced in a study of blood T cells in healthy people across ages. A J-beta primer mix and a sample-barcoded 5' primer were used in a second PCR of roughly 7 to 12 cycles. In TCRdb, the 5' RACE reads were re-called with MiXCR into one record per CDR3 protein. The data show hundreds of thousands of distinct CDR3 sequences, about 55% seen once. The material sequenced was blood. These receptors originate from an older man in good health.

The rearrangement links TRBV19 to TRBJ1-2, with unresolved D. The V gene's germline CDR1 is LNHDA and CDR2 SQIVND (reference sequence). Between the trimmed V and J ends, which lost 3 bases and 3 bases, there was a span of 8 bases. The CDR3 covers 13 residues. The CDR3 region has the DNA TGTGCCAGTAGTATTCAGAGGGACTATGGCTACACCTTC. Residues: CASSIQRDYGYTF.

The chain combines TRBV5-6 with TRBJ1-2; D is perhaps TRBD1 (6 bases). The CDR3 consists of 13 residues. Trimming took 5 bases from V and 6 from J, leaving 14 bases between them. CDR1 SGHDT and CDR2 YYEEEE come from the germline V gene. CDR3 region: CASSPDRRDGYTF. Here the CDR3 DNA reads TGTGCCAGCAGTCCCGACAGGAGAGATGGCTACACCTTC.